This T cell receptor (beta chain) was documented in a study of blood T cells in healthy people across ages (dated by TCRdb to the mid-2010s). Regarding the complete study: In model experiments, template switching captured roughly one uniquely barcoded TCR beta cDNA molecule for every two T cells. Donors of different ages were randomly distributed across sequencing lanes to avoid experimental bias. The donors were divided into four age groups: young (average approximately 17 years), middle-aged (about 41), aged (approximately 64) and long-lived (roughly 88). For two donors (one aged 18 to 30 and one aged 80 or older), the study analyzed two additional independent replicas of 1 million unique cDNA reads from the same blood draw. To track age-related changes in TCR beta repertoire diversity, the study relied on deep sequencing normalized with unique cDNA molecular identifiers. General study outcomes and caveats: There was a strong correlation between observed TCR beta diversity and the percentage of naive T cells measured by flow cytometry. Estimates of total diversity based on one million sequenced T cells were considered lower bounds and underestimates. As age increased, observed TCR beta diversity per million T cells dropped in a roughly linear way, and a significant reduction was already evident by age about 36. Because profiling used bulk unsorted PBMCs, naive and antigen-experienced compartments could not be compared conclusively. Because donor CMV infection status was unknown, age-related changes in expanded clonotypes were potentially confounded. Compared with the aged group, more naive CD4+ T cells, fewer expanded clones and increased TCR diversity were shown by the long-lived group, suggesting age selection.

On this clonotype: Its antigen specificity is not known. No qualities accompany the bases; no much larger clone lies one base away.

Preparation of the library involved 5' RACE. These reads were obtained on an Illumina HiSeq 2500. A second roughly 6 to 11 cycle PCR used a sample-barcoded 5' primer and a J-beta primer mix. Each TCR beta cDNA molecule received a unique molecular identifier from a template-switch 5' adaptor carrying 12 random nucleotides. At least 3 million CDR3-containing paired-end reads were obtained from each sample. All of the RNA was converted into first-strand cDNA using the Mint cDNA synthesis kit, with a TRBC-specific oligonucleotide serving as the primer. Following uracil-DNA glycosylase treatment, all cDNA underwent a first 18-cycle PCR with the universal primers M1SS and BC2_uni_R. As for the original processing: Each sample was normalized by randomly selecting 1 million high-quality reads, each carrying a distinct molecular identifier. Instead of being binned into consensus sequences, reads that shared molecular identifiers were thrown out. MiTCR, run with a Q25 quality threshold and the strictest error-elimination algorithm, handled CDR3 identification, clonotype clustering and error correction. A nonparametric unseen species model with Euler transformation was used to estimate a lower bound on total TCR beta diversity. The raw public data were reprocessed by TCRdb itself: fastp quality trimming at Q25, MiXCR clonotype calling, in-frame beta chains only. Merged by CDR3 protein, the rows form single entries marked with the most common genes and DNA. It is TCRdb's table, rather than the study itself, that gives the V and J calls and clone size. The sample has about 1.6 million distinct CDR3 sequences on record, roughly a third of them singletons. Of the sample, around 11% is held by the ten largest clones.

The CDR3 sequence holds 14 residues, the cysteine and phenylalanine included. The DNA shown is the 42-base CDR3, in frame from base 1. V is reduced by 10 bases and J by 1 base, leaving a spacing of 14 bases between them. The CDR1 and CDR2 encoded by the germline V gene are SGHVS and FQNEAQ. The roughly 42 donors, aged roughly 6 to 100 years, were systemically healthy Caucasian individuals from Russia. Approximately 9.7 milliliters of peripheral blood were drawn from each donor into EDTA-treated Vacutainer tubes. Ficoll-Paque density-gradient centrifugation was used to isolate PBMCs, with at least 6.5 million per sample. Trizol reagent was used to extract total RNA from the PBMCs, yielding at least 6 micrograms per sample. For every donor, flow cytometry on a PBMC aliquot measured the percentage of naive CD45RAhigh/CD27high T cells.

This receptor chain uses TRBV7-8 and TRBJ2-1; possibly the D gene is TRBD2, per 6 matching bases. The TCR was taken from a woman in her twenties or thirties in good health. The source material was blood. The base sequence is TGTGCCATTGGTAACGGGGGTTCCTACAATGAGCAGTTCTTC. It translates to CAIGNGGSYNEQFF.